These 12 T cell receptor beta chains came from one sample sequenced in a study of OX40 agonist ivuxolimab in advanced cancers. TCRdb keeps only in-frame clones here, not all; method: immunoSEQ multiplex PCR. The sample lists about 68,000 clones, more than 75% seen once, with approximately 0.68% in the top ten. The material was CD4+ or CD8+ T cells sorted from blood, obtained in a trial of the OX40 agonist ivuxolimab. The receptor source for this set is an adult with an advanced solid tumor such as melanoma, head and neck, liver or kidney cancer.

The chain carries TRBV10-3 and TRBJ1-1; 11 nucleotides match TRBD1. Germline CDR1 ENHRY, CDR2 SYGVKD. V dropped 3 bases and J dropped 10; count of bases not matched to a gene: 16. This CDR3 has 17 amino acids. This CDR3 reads CAISDSDRGLARAGAFF. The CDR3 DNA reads TGTGCCATCAGTGATTCGGACAGGGGGCTAGCTCGAGCTGGAGCTTTCTTT.

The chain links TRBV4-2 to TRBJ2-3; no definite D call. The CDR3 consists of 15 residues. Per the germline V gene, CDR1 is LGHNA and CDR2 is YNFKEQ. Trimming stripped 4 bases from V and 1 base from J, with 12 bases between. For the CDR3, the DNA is TGTGCCAGCAGCCGCACAGAACACCGCACAGATACGCAGTATTTT. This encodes CASSRTEHRTDTQYF.

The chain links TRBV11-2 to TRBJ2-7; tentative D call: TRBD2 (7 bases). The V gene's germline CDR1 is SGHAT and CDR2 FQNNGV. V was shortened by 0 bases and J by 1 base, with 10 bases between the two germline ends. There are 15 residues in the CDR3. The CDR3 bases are TGTGCCAGCAGCTTAGAGCGGGGGCCGTCCTACGAGCAGTACTTC. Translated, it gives CASSLERGPSYEQYF.

The CDR3, as DNA: TGTGCCAGCAGTTGGCAGAGAAACACCGGGGAGCTGTTTTTT. This translates into CASSWQRNTGELFF. The gene calls are TRBV6-6 and TRBJ2-2; D is unclear. Germline-derived CDR1 and CDR2 are MNHNY and SVGAGI (reference sequence). There are 14 residues in the CDR3. V was clipped by 4 bases and J by 2 bases, with 8 bases between them.

The CDR3 reads CASSLGPEADTQYF. CDR3 nucleotide sequence: TGCGCCAGCAGCTTGGGCCCTGAGGCTGATACGCAGTATTTT. This chain connects TRBV5-1 to TRBJ2-3; D not certain. The germline CDR1 and CDR2 sequences are SGHRS and YFSETQ. This CDR3 spans 14 amino acids. V was cut by 0 bases and J by 6 bases, with 11 bases left in between.

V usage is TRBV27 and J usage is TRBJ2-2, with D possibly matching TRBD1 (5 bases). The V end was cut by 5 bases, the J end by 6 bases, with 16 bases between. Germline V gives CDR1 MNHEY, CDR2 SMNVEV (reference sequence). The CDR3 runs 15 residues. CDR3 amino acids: CASSPTDPIPGELFF. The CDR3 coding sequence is TGTGCCAGCAGTCCGACAGACCCTATTCCCGGGGAGCTGTTTTTT.

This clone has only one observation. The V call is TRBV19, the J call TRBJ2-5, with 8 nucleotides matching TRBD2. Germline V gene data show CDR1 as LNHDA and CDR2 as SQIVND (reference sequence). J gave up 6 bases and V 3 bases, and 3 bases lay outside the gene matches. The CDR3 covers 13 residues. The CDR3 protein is CASSISGGQTQYF. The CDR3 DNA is TGTGCCAGTAGTATCAGCGGGGGCCAGACCCAGTACTTC.

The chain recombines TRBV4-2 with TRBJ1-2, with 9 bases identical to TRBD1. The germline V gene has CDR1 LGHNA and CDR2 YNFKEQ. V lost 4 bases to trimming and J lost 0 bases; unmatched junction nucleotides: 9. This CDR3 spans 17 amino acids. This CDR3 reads CASSPHRGQSSNYGYTF. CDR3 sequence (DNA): TGTGCCAGCAGCCCACACAGGGGGCAATCGTCTAACTATGGCTACACCTTC.

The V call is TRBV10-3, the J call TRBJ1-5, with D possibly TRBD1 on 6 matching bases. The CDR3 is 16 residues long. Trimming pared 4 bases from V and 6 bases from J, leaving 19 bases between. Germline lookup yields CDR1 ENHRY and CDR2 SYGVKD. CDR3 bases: TGTGCCATCAGTGCCGACTTGGGGGGGCTCGGTCAGCCCCAGCATTTT. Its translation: CAISADLGGLGQPQHF.

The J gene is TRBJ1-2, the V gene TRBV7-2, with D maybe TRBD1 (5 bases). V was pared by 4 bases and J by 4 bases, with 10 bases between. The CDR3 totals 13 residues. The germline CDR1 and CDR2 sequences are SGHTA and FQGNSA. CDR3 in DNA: TGTGCCAGCAGCTCGACAGCCCGCTATGGCTACACCTTC. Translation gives CASSSTARYGYTF.

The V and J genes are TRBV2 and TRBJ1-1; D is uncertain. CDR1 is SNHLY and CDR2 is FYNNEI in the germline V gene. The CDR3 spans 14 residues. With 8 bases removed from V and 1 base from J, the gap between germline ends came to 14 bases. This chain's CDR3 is CASLDLRGNTEAFF. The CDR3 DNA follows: TGTGCCAGCCTTGACCTGCGGGGGAACACTGAAGCTTTCTTT.

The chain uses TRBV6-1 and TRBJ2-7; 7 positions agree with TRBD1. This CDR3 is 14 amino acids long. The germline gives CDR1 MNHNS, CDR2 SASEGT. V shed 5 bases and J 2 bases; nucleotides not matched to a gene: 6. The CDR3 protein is CASSPRTGAYEQYF. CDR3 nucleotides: TGTGCCAGCAGTCCCCGGACAGGAGCCTACGAGCAGTACTTC.